The rows below give T cell receptor beta chains drawn from one sample of a study of cytomegalovirus exposure and HLA in healthy donors. Produced via immunoSEQ multiplex PCR; TCRdb's table is partial and in-frame only. The table has some 150,000 clones, around 80% seen once. Material for sequencing was PBMCs. These receptors all come from a woman in her 50s in good health and CMV-seropositive. Each CDR3 is given with its conserved first and last residue. A D gene is named only where the DNA matches it firmly. Expanded clones get a size class; other rows say once, few or many, or leave the size out.

clone_size,j_call,v_call,d_call,cdr3_nt,cdr3_aa
.,TRBJ2-7,TRBV7-9,TRBD2,TGTGCCAGCAGCTCTAGGGGACTAACCTACGAGCAGTACTTC,CASSSRGLTYEQYF
.,TRBJ2-2,TRBV6-5,TRBD2,TGTGCCAGCAGCCGAAGCGGGGGGCTCACCGGGGAGCTGTTTTTT,CASSRSGGLTGELFF
few,TRBJ1-6,TRBV6-4,.,TGTGCCAGCAGTGCGAGGGGGAATTCACCCCTCCACTTT,CASSARGNSPLHF
.,TRBJ1-4,TRBV7-2,TRBD1,TGTGCCAGCAGCTTACAGACAGGGGAGAATGAAAAACTGTTTTTT,CASSLQTGENEKLFF
few,TRBJ2-3,TRBV5-1,TRBD1,TGCGCCAGCAGCTCGAAATTCGGGACAGGGGGCACAGATACGCAGTATTTT,CASSSKFGTGGTDTQYF
.,TRBJ2-5,TRBV5-4,.,TGTGCCAGCAGCTTGGAGACAAAGCAAGAGACCCAGTACTTC,CASSLETKQETQYF
.,TRBJ2-3,TRBV6-5,TRBD2,TGTGCCAGCAGAAATAGCGGGGGGCCTGTAGATACGCAGTATTTT,CASRNSGGPVDTQYF
.,TRBJ1-2,TRBV9,.,TGTGCCAGCAGCGTTGCCAGGCATCATGACTATGGCTACACCTTC,CASSVARHHDYGYTF
few,TRBJ2-7,TRBV5-1,TRBD2,TGCGCCAGCAGCTTGAGCGGGAGTTCCTACGAGCAGTACTTC,CASSLSGSSYEQYF
.,TRBJ2-3,TRBV7-8,.,TGTGCCAGCAGCCTTAGGGGGTCGCAGTATTTT,CASSLRGSQYF
.,TRBJ2-7,TRBV6-1,TRBD1,TGTGCCAGCAGTGAAGATCCTGGGGGACAGGGAGAACGGCCGAGGTACTTC,CASSEDPGGQGERPRYF
.,TRBJ2-7,TRBV5-1,.,TGCGCCAGCAGCTTCACAGAATCCTACGAGCAGTACTTC,CASSFTESYEQYF
.,TRBJ2-1,TRBV6-6,TRBD2,TGTGCCAGCAGCCTCCCGGCTAGCGGGGGTTACAATGAGCAGTTCTTC,CASSLPASGGYNEQFF
.,TRBJ2-3,TRBV7-2,.,TGTGCCAGCAGCTTCCGGGGAAGCACAGATACGCAGTATTTT,CASSFRGSTDTQYF
.,TRBJ2-5,TRBV4-2,TRBD1,TGTGCCAGCAGCCCCCTGACAGGGGAAGCAGAGACCCAGTACTTC,CASSPLTGEAETQYF
.,TRBJ2-7,TRBV14,.,TGTGCCAGCAGCCCCGGAAGGACCCGGGGGCAGTACTTC,CASSPGRTRGQYF
.,TRBJ1-1,TRBV28,.,TGTGCCAGCAGCTTGGGGTCGCAGGGGTGGACTTTCTTT,CASSLGSQGWTFF
.,TRBJ2-1,TRBV5-1,TRBD2,TGCGCCAGCAGCTTGGAAGGGGCGGGAGTCTACAATGAGCAGTTCTTC,CASSLEGAGVYNEQFF
.,TRBJ2-2,TRBV2,TRBD1,TGTGCCAGCTCGGGACAGACCCCCTCCGGGGAGCTGTTTTTT,CASSGQTPSGELFF
.,TRBJ1-5,TRBV2,TRBD1,TGTGCCAGCAGCCAACAGGGGGCCAGGCAGCCCCAGCATTTT,CASSQQGARQPQHF
.,TRBJ1-1,TRBV18,.,TGTGCCAGCTCATCCTCTTCGGTGCCTGAAGCTTTCTTT,CASSSSSVPEAFF
.,TRBJ2-7,TRBV4-3,TRBD2,TGCGCCAGCAGCCGGTGGACTAGCGGGAGTAGTCTCTACGAGCAGTACTTC,CASSRWTSGSSLYEQYF
.,TRBJ2-1,TRBV7-3,.,TGTGCCAGCAGCCGCGGCCTAGGAGGTGAGCAGTTCTTC,CASSRGLGGEQFF
.,TRBJ1-2,TRBV28,TRBD1,TGTGCCAGCAGTCTGACAGGGCCTTATGGCTACACCTTC,CASSLTGPYGYTF
.,TRBJ1-4,TRBV2,TRBD1,TGTGCCAGCAGTGGGGACAGGGTGAGCGAAAAACTGTTTTTT,CASSGDRVSEKLFF
.,TRBJ2-5,TRBV15,.,TGTGCCACCAGCCAAGGTAACAGTGGGAGGAGGAAAGAGACCCAGTACTTC,CATSQGNSGRRKETQYF
.,TRBJ2-3,TRBV9,TRBD2,TGTGCCAGCAGCGTAGTAGCTAGCGGGAGGGCCACAGATACGCAGTATTTT,CASSVVASGRATDTQYF
once,TRBJ2-4,TRBV2,.,TGTGCCAGCAGTCCATCATCGTACAGGGTTAACATTCAGTACTTC,CASSPSSYRVNIQYF
few,TRBJ2-1,TRBV5-6,TRBD2,TGTGCCAGCAGGCCTAGCGGGGACTACAATGAGCAGTTCTTC,CASRPSGDYNEQFF
once,TRBJ2-5,TRBV28,TRBD1,TGTGCCAGCAGCCCCAACCCCGGGACAGGGGACTCCCAAGAGACCCAGTACTTC,CASSPNPGTGDSQETQYF
few,TRBJ2-7,TRBV7-2,.,TGTGCCAGCAGCCAGGCGGGACCTAAGAATAACTACGAGCAGTACTTC,CASSQAGPKNNYEQYF
.,TRBJ2-3,TRBV5-6,.,TGTGCCAGCAGCTGGACATTTTTATCAGATACGCAGTATTTT,CASSWTFLSDTQYF
.,TRBJ1-5,TRBV5-4,TRBD1,TGTGCCAGCAGCTTTACAGGGGGCCGGGGTGGCAATCAGCCCCAGCATTTT,CASSFTGGRGGNQPQHF
.,TRBJ2-3,TRBV4-1,TRBD2,TGCGCCAGCAGCCACCCCCTAGGTCAGGACGGACTAGCGGGAAGGACAGATACGCAGTATTTT,CASSHPLGQDGLAGRTDTQYF
.,TRBJ2-3,TRBV11-3,TRBD2,TGTGCCAGCAGCGTTCGGGGCGGGGGGCCAGTCTACACAGATACGCAGTATTTT,CASSVRGGGPVYTDTQYF
.,TRBJ2-7,TRBV19,TRBD1,TGTGCCAGTAGTATTCGCCTGGGACAGGCCTCTCCCTACGAGCAGTACTTC,CASSIRLGQASPYEQYF
.,TRBJ1-1,TRBV5-1,TRBD1,TGCGCCAGCAGCGGAGGACAGGGGGGCACTGAAGCTTTCTTT,CASSGGQGGTEAFF
.,TRBJ1-2,TRBV19,.,TGTGCCAGTGCCCCCGAGATGGGACAAGTCTATGGCTACACCTTC,CASAPEMGQVYGYTF
.,TRBJ1-1,TRBV19,TRBD1,TGTGCCAGTAGTGTCGACAGGGTCACTGAAGCTTTCTTT,CASSVDRVTEAFF
.,TRBJ1-2,TRBV9,.,TGTGCCAGCAGTTCCCACCCCAGGGATGACTATGGCTACACCTTC,CASSSHPRDDYGYTF
.,TRBJ1-1,TRBV7-9,.,TGTGCCAGCAGCTCCTCCCCGGGTGTAATGGCTGAAGCTTTCTTT,CASSSSPGVMAEAFF
.,TRBJ1-4,TRBV5-1,TRBD1,TGCGCCAGCAGCTTGGGGACAGGGCAAGGGACTAATGAAAAACTGTTTTTT,CASSLGTGQGTNEKLFF
.,TRBJ2-2,TRBV6-1,TRBD1,TGTGCCAGCTCGGGGCAGGGGGTGACCGGGGAGCTGTTTTTT,CASSGQGVTGELFF